Detailed here is one TCR beta chain. Its antigen is unidentified. cDNA reverse transcribed from extracted RNA served as the sequencing template. Clones were read by immunoSEQ multiplex PCR, and TCRdb kept only the in-frame ones, dropping some. The repertoire consists of some 190,000 clones, with approximately 50% occurring once and the leading ten covering roughly 9.1%. The record originates from a study of CD8+ T cells in alopecia areata. Study-level results: Mouse data revealed clearer TCR sharing than patient data did, a gap possibly tied to HLA.

The treatment denotes: oral pan-JAK inhibitor, 5-10 mg twice daily. Trimming took off 5 bases at V and 0 bases at J, with 15 bases between the two ends. The V gene's germline CDR1 is SNHLY and CDR2 FYNNEI. The CDR3 is 16 residues long. The receptor's source is a human donor with alopecia areata. The chain recombines TRBV2 with TRBJ2-3; D could derive from TRBD1 or TRBD2 (6 bases each). Sequencing used CD8+ T cells sorted from blood, obtained at week 52, from a patient treated with tofacitinib. The CDR3: CASSWGAGLSTDTQYF. DNA for the CDR3: TGTGCCAGCAGTTGGGGGGCGGGGCTTAGCACAGATACGCAGTATTTT.